The source of this T cell receptor (beta chain) is a study of blood T cell repertoires in COVID-19. Study background: The samples span acute and convalescent COVID-19 from the United States, Italy and Spain.

This clone showed up just a few times. The data were produced by immunoSEQ multiplex PCR, yet TCRdb's version contains in-frame clones alone and is incomplete. The data show roughly 450,000 clones, 80% to 95% seen once. Participants, 18 to 89 years old, spanned 25 or so US areas. Cohort 3 donors were reported recovered after two negative PCRs, clearance, or symptom resolution. The material sequenced was PBMCs or T cells enriched from blood (not recorded which). The clonotype comes from a man in his late teens or twenties who had recovered from COVID-19.

This CDR3 reads CASSLEGRNNYGYTF. Here the CDR3 DNA reads TGTGCCAGCAGCTTAGAGGGGAGGAATAACTATGGCTACACCTTC. The V and J genes are TRBV11-2 and TRBJ1-2; D is unresolved. There are 15 residues in the CDR3. V was pared by 0 bases and J by 1 base, with 9 bases between. The germline V gene encodes CDR1 SGHAT and CDR2 FQNNGV.